This T cell receptor (beta chain) was recovered during a study of OX40 agonist ivuxolimab in advanced cancers. The germline V gene has CDR1 SGHTA and CDR2 FQGTGA. V gave up 5 bases and J gave up 5 bases, with 10 bases separating them. The CDR3 is made up of 13 amino acids. Profiling relied on immunoSEQ multiplex PCR, and the TCRdb table lists in-frame clones only, not all of them. The table lists about 91,000 clones, 85% to 90% of them singletons. This rearrangement joins TRBV7-3 to TRBJ2-1; D call uncertain. This material consisted of CD4+ or CD8+ T cells sorted from blood, taken in a trial of the OX40 agonist ivuxolimab. This receptor was obtained from an adult with an advanced solid tumor such as melanoma, head and neck, liver or kidney cancer. The CDR3 here is CASSPPPHNEQFF. The DNA of the CDR3 is TGTGCCAGCAGCCCCCCCCCACACAATGAGCAGTTCTTC.